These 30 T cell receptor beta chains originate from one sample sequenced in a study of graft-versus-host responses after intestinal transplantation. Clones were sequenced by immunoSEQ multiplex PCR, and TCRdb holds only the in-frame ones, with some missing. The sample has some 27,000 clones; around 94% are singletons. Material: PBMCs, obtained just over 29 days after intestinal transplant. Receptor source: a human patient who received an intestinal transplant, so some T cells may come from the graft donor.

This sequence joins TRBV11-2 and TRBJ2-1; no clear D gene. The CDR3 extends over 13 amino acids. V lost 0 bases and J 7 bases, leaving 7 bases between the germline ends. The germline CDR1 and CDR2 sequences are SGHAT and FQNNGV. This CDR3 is CASSLEMGNEQFF. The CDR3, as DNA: TGTGCCAGCAGCTTAGAGATGGGGAATGAGCAGTTCTTC.

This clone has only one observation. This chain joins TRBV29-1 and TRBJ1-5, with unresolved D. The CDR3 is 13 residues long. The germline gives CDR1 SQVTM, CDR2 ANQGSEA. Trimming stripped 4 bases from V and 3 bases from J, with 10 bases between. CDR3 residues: CSVVAGDNQPQHF. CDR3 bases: TGCAGCGTTGTAGCTGGAGACAATCAGCCCCAGCATTTT.

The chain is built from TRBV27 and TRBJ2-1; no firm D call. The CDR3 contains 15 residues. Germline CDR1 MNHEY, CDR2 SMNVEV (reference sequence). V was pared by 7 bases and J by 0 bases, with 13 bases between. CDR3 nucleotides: TGTGCCAGCAAGTTCCCAGGCAGCTCCTACAATGAGCAGTTCTTC. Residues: CASKFPGSSYNEQFF.

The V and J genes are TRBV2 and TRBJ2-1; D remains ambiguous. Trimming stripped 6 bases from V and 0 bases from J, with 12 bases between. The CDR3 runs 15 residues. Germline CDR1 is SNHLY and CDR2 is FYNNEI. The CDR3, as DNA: TGTGCCAGCAGGGCAATTCAAGGCTCCTACAATGAGCAGTTCTTC. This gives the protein CASRAIQGSYNEQFF.

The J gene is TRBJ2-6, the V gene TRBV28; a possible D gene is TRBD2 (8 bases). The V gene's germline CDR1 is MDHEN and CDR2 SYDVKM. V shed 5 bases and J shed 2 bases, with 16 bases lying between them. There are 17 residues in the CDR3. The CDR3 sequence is CASSPPGGGAGANVLTF. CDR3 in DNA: TGTGCCAGCAGTCCCCCGGGAGGGGGCGCTGGGGCCAACGTCCTGACTTTC.

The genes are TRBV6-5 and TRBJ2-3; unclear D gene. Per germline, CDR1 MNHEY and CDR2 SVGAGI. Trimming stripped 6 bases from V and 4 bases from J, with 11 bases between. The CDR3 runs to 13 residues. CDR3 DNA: TGTGCCAGCAGCCACGAGCCCGCAGATACGCAGTATTTT. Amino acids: CASSHEPADTQYF.

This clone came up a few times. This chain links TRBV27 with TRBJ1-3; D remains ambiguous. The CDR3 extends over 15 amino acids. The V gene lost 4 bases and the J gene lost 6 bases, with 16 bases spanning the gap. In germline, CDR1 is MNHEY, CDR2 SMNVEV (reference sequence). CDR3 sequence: CASSSLGKGENTIYF. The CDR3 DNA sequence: TGTGCCAGCAGTTCCCTCGGAAAGGGAGAAAACACCATATATTTT.

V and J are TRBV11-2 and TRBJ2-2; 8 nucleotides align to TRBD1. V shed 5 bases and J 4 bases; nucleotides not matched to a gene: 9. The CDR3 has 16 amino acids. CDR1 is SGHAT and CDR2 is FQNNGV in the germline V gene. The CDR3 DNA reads TGTGCCAGCAGCGCAGAGGACAGGGCCGTCACCGGGGAGCTGTTTTTT. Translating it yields CASSAEDRAVTGELFF. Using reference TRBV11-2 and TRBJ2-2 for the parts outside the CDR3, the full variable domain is EAGVAQSPRYKIIEKRQSVAFWCNPISGHATLYWYQQILGQGPKLLIQFQNNGVVDDSQLPKDRFSAERLKGVDSTLKIQPAKLEDSAVYLCASSAEDRAVTGELFFGEGSRLTVL.

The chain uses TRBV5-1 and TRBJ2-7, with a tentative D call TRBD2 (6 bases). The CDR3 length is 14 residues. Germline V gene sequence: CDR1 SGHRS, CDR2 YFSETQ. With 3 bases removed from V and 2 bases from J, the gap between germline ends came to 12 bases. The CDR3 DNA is TGCGCCAGCAGCTCGCGGGACGGTCCCTACGAGCAGTACTTC. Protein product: CASSSRDGPYEQYF. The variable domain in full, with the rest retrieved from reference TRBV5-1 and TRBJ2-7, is KAGVTQTPRYLIKTRGQQVTLSCSPISGHRSVSWYQQTPGQGLQFLFEYFSETQRNKGNFPGRFSGRQFSNSRSEMNVSTLELGDSALYLCASSSRDGPYEQYFGPGTRLTVT.

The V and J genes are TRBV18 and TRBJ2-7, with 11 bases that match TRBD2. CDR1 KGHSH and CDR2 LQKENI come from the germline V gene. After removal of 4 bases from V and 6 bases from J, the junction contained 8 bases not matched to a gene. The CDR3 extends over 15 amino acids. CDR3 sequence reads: CASSQGLAGSTEQYF. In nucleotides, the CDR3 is TGTGCCAGCTCACAAGGACTAGCGGGTTCGACCGAGCAGTACTTC.

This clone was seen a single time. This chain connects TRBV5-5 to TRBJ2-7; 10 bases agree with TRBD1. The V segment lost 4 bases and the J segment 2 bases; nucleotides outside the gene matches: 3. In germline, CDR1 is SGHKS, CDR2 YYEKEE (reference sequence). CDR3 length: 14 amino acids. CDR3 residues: CASSTGTGAYEQYF. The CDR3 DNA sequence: TGTGCCAGCAGCACCGGGACAGGGGCCTACGAGCAGTACTTC. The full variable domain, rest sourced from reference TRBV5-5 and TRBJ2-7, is DAGVTQSPTHLIKTRGQQVTLRCSPISGHKSVSWYQQVLGQGPQFIFQYYEKEERGRGNFPDRFSARQFPNYSSELNVNALLLGDSALYLCASSTGTGAYEQYFGPGTRLTVT.

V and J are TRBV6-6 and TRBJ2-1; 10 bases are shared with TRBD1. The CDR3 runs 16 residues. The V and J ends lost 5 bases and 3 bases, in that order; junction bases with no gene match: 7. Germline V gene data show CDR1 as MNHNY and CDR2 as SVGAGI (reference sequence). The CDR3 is CASSPIGTGDYNEQFF. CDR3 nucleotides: TGTGCCAGCAGTCCAATAGGGACAGGGGACTACAATGAGCAGTTCTTC.

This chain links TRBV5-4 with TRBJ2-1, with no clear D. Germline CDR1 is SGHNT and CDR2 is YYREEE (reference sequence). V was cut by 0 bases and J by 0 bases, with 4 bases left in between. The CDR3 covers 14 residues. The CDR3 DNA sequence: TGTGCCAGCAGCTTGGACAGCTCCTACAATGAGCAGTTCTTC. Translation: CASSLDSSYNEQFF.

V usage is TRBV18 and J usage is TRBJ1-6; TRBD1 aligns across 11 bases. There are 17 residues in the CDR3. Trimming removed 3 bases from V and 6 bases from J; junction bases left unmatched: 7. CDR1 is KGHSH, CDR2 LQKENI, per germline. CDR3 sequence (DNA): TGTGCCAGCTCACCGGGACAGGGGGGGGCCTTTAATTCACCCCTCCACTTT. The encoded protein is CASSPGQGGAFNSPLHF.

CDR3 protein: CASSLAGTAEGSYEQYF. The CDR3 region has the DNA TGTGCCAGCAGCTTAGCCGGGACAGCCGAGGGTTCCTACGAGCAGTACTTC. V is TRBV7-9 and J is TRBJ2-7, with 7 bases lining up with TRBD1. CDR1 SEHNR and CDR2 FQNEAQ come from the germline V gene (reference sequence). The V segment lost 0 bases and the J segment 1 base; nucleotides outside the gene matches: 9. The CDR3 runs to 17 residues.

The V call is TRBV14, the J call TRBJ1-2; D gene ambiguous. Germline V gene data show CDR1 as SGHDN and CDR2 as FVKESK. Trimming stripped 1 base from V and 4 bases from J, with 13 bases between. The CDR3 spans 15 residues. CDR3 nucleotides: TGTGCCAGCAGCCAAGTAGGCGACTCTTCCTATGGCTACACCTTC. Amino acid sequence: CASSQVGDSSYGYTF.

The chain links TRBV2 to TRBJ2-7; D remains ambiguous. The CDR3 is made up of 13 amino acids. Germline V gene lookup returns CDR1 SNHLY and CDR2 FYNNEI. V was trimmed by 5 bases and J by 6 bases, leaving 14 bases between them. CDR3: CASSPEIGTEQYF. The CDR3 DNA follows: TGTGCCAGCAGTCCGGAGATCGGTACCGAGCAGTACTTC. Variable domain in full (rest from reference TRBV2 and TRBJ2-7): EPEVTQTPSHQVTQMGQEVILRCVPISNHLYFYWYRQILGQKVEFLVSFYNNEISEKSEIFDDQFSVERPDGSNFTLKIRSTKLEDSAMYFCASSPEIGTEQYFGPGTRLTVT.

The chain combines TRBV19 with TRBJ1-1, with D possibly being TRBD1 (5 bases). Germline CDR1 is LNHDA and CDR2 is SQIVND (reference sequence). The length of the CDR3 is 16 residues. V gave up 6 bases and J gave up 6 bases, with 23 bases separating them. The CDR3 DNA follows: TGTGCCAGTAGCATGGGGCCAGCGGGTCGCGGGGCTGAAGCTTTCTTT. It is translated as CASSMGPAGRGAEAFF.

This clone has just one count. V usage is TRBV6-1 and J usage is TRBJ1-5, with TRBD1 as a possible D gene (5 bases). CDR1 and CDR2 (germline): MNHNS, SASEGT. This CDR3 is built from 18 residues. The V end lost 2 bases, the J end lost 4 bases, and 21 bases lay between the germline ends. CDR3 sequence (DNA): TGTGCCAGCAGTGAAACACGGGGAGAGAGGGGATGGAATCAGCCCCAGCATTTT. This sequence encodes CASSETRGERGWNQPQHF.

The CDR3: CSAPGGNTIYF. For the CDR3, the DNA is TGCAGTGCCCCAGGGGGAAACACCATATATTTT. The chain combines TRBV20-1 with TRBJ1-3, with TRBD1 as a possible D gene (5 bases). V was trimmed by 6 bases and J by 4 bases, leaving 7 bases between them. The V gene's germline CDR1 is DFQATT and CDR2 SNEGSKA (reference sequence). The CDR3 sequence is 11 residues long.

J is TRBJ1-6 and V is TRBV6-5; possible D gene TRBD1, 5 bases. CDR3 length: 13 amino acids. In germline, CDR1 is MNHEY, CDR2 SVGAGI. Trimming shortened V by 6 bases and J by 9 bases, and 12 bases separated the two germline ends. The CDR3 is CASRLIQGSPLHF. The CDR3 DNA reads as TGTGCCAGCAGACTTATCCAGGGTTCACCCCTCCACTTT.

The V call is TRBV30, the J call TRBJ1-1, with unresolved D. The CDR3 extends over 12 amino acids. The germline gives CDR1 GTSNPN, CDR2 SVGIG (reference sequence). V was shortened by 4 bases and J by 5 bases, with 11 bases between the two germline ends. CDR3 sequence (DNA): TGTGCCTGGATGAGCGCCCGGACTGAAGCTTTCTTT. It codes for CAWMSARTEAFF. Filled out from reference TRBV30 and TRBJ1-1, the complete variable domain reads SQTIHQWPATLVQPVGSPLSLECTVEGTSNPNLYWYRQAAGRGLQLLFYSVGIGQISSEVPQNLSASRPQDRQFILSSKKLLLSDSGFYLCAWMSARTEAFFGQGTRLTVV.

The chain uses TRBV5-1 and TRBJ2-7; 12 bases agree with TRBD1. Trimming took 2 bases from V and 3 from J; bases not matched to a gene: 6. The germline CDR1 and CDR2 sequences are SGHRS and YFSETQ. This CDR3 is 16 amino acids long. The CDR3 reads CASSFTGTGGNYEQYF. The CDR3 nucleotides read TGCGCCAGCAGCTTCACCGGGACAGGGGGCAACTACGAGCAGTACTTC.

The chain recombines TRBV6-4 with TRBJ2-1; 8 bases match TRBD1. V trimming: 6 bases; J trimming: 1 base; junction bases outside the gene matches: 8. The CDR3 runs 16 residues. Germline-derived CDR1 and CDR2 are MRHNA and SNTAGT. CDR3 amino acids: CASRPKGQGSYNEQFF. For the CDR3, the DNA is TGTGCCAGCAGACCCAAAGGACAGGGATCCTACAATGAGCAGTTCTTC.

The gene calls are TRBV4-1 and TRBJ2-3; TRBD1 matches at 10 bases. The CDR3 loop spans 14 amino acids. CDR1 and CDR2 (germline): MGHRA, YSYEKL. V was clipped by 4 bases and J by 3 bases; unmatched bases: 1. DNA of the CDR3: TGCGCCAGCAGCCCGGGACAGGGGACAGATACGCAGTATTTT. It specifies CASSPGQGTDTQYF.

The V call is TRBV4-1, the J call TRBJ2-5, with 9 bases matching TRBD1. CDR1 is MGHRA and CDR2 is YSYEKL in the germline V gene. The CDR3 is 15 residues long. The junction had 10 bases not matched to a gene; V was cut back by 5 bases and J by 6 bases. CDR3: CASSTYRGLLKTQYF. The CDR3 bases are TGCGCCAGCAGCACTTACAGGGGGCTACTGAAGACCCAGTACTTC.

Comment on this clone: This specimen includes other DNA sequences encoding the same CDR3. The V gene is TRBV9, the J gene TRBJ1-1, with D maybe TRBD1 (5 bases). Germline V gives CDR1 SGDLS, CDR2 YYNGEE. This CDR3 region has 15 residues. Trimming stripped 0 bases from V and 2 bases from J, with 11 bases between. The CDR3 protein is CASSVGGGGNTEAFF. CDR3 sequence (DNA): TGTGCCAGCAGCGTAGGGGGCGGGGGTAACACTGAAGCTTTCTTT.

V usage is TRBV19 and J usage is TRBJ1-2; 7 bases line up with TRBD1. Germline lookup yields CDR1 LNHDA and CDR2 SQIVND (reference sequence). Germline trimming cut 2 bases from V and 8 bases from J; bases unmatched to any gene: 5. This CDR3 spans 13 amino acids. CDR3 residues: CASSINRGYGYTF. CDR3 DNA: TGTGCCAGTAGTATAAACAGGGGATACGGCTACACCTTC. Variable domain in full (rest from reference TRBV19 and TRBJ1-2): DGGITQSPKYLFRKEGQNVTLSCEQNLNHDAMYWYRQDPGQGLRLIYYSQIVNDFQKGDIAEGYSVSREKKESFPLTVTSAQKNPTAFYLCASSINRGYGYTFGSGTRLTVV.

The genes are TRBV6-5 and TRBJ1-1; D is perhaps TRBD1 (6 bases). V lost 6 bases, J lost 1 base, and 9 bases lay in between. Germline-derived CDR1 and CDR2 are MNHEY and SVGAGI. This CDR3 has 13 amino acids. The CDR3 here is CASRIGGNTEAFF. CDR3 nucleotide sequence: TGTGCCAGCAGGATAGGGGGGAACACTGAAGCTTTCTTT.

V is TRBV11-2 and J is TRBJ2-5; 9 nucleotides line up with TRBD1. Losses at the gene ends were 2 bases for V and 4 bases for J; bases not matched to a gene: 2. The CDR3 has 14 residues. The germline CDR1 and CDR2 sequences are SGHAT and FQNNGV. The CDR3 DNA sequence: TGTGCCAGCAGCTTAAGGACAGGGGTAGAGACCCAGTACTTC. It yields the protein CASSLRTGVETQYF. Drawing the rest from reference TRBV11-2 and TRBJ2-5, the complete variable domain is EAGVAQSPRYKIIEKRQSVAFWCNPISGHATLYWYQQILGQGPKLLIQFQNNGVVDDSQLPKDRFSAERLKGVDSTLKIQPAKLEDSAVYLCASSLRTGVETQYFGPGTRLLVL.